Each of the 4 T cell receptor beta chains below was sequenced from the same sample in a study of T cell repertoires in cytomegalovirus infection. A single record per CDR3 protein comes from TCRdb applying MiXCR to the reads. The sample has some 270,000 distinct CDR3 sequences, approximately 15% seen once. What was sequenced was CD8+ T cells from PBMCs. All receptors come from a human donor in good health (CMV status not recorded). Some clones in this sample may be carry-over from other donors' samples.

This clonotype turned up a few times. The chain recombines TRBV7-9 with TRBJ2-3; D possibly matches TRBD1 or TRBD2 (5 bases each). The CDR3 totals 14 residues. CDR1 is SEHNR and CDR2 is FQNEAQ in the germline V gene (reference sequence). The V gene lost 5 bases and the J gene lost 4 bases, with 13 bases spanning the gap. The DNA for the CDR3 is TGTGCCAGCAGCCTACGGGACCTTCCAGATACGCAGTATTTT. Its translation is CASSLRDLPDTQYF.

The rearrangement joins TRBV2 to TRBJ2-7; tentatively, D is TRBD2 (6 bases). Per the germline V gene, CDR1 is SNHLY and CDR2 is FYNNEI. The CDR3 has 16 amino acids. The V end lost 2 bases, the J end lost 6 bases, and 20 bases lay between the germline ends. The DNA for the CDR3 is TGTGCCAGCAGTGAACTGGTCGGGACGGGAGCTTTCGAGCAGTACTTC. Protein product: CASSELVGTGAFEQYF.

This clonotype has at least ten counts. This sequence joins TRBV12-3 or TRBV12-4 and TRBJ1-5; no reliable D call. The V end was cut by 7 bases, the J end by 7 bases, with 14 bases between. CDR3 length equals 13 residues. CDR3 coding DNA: TGTGCCAGCACGGTTGGCCTAGGACAGCCCCAGCATTTT. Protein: CASTVGLGQPQHF.

In DNA form, the CDR3 reads TGTGCCAGCAGTTTAGATTCGGCGGGGGTGCCGAGCTCCTACAATGAGCAGTTCTTC. This translates into CASSLDSAGVPSSYNEQFF. V is TRBV12-3 or TRBV12-4 and J is TRBJ2-1; 7 bases match TRBD2. The CDR3 is made up of 19 amino acids. The ends lost 1 base at V and 0 bases at J; junction bases unmatched: 12.